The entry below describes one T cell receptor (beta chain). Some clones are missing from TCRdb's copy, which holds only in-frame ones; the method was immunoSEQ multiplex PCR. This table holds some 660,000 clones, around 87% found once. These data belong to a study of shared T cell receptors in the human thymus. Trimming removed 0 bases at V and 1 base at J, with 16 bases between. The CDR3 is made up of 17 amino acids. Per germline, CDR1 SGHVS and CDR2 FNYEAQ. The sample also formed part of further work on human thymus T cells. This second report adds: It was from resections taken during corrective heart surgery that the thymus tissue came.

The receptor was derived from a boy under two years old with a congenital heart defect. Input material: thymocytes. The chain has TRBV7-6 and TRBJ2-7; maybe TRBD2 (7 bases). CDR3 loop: CASSLASGGGGSYEQYF. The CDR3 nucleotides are TGTGCCAGCAGCTTAGCGTCTGGAGGGGGGGGTTCCTACGAGCAGTACTTC.